The clone carrying this T cell receptor (beta chain) occurred many times. The antigen is not known. TCRdb redid the calling of the RT-PCR reads with MiXCR, one entry per CDR3 protein. Among fewer than 600,000 distinct CDR3 sequences listed, more than 7% were seen once. The data derive from a study of response to subunit inactivated influenza vaccine. The CDR3 is 14 amino acids. Trimming shortened V by 3 bases and J by 5 bases, and 13 bases separated the two germline ends. CDR1 MGHRA and CDR2 YSYEKL come from the germline V gene. Notes on the study in general: Every seasonal influenza vaccination brings in few new T cells, the authors suggested.

The chain is built from TRBV4-1 and TRBJ2-5, with a possible D match to TRBD2 (6 bases). The sequence was collected from a man aged 45-69 years who received an inactivated influenza vaccine. The specimen comprised PBMCs from blood, sampled roughly 24 months after vaccination. CDR3 DNA: TGCGCCAGCAGCCATAACGAGGGGAGGGAGACCCAGTACTTC. Translated, it gives CASSHNEGRETQYF.